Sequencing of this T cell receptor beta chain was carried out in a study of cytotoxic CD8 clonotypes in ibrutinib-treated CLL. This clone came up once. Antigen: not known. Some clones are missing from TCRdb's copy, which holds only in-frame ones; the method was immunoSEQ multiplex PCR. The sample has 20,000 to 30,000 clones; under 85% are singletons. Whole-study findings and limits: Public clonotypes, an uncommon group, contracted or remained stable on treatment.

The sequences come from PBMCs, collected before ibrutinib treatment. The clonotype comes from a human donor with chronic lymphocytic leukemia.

Here the CDR3 reads CASSLEGTSVIYEQYF. The CDR3 DNA follows: TGTGCCAGCAGCTTAGAAGGGACTAGCGTCATCTACGAGCAGTACTTC. V usage is TRBV7-2 and J usage is TRBJ2-7; 10 positions agree with TRBD2. Looked up from germline, CDR1 is SGHTA and CDR2 is FQGNSA. Trimming removed 1 base from V and 3 bases from J; junction bases left unmatched: 6. The CDR3 runs 16 residues.